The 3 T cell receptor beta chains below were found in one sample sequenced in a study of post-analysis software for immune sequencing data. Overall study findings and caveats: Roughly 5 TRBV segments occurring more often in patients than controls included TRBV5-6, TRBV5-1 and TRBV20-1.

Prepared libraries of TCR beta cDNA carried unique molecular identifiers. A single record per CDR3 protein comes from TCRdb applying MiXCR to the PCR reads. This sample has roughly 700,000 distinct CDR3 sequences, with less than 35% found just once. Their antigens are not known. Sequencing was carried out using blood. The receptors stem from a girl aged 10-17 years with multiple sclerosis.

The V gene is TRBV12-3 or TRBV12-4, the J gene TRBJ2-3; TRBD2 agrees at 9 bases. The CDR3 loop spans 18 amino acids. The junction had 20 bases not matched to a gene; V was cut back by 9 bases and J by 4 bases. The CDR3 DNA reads TGTGCCAGTATACCGGGACTAGCTAGTAATTTTAACGCAGATACGCAGTATTTT. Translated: CASIPGLASNFNADTQYF.

The DNA of the CDR3 is TGTGCCAGCAGCTTTGGACCGGGGGAGGCCCAGTACTTC. Its translation: CASSFGPGEAQYF. The V gene is TRBV7-2, the J gene TRBJ2-7, with D tentatively TRBD2 (6 bases). Per the germline V gene, CDR1 is SGHTA and CDR2 is FQGNSA. The CDR3 is 13 residues long. Trimming left V 3 bases short and J 10 bases short, with 16 bases between.

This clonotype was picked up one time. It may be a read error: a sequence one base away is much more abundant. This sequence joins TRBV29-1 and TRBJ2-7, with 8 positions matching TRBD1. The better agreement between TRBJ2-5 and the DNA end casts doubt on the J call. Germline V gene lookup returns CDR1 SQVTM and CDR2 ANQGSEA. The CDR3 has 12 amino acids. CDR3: CGVGQGGETQYF. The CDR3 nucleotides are TGCGGCGTTGGACAGGGCGGGGAGACCCAGTACTTC.